Listed here are 22 T cell receptor beta chains from one sample, sequenced in a study of blood T cell repertoires in COVID-19. Method: immunoSEQ multiplex PCR; TCRdb's copy keeps in-frame clones and lacks some. Among just under 60,000 clones listed, around 85% were seen once. Sequencing was carried out using peripheral blood. These receptor sequences come from a human donor in a cohort sampled during active COVID-19.

The chain combines TRBV18 with TRBJ2-7; 9 bases align to TRBD1. Germline V gene lookup returns CDR1 KGHSH and CDR2 LQKENI. This CDR3 region has 15 residues. The junction had 6 bases not matched to a gene; V was cut back by 4 bases and J by 2 bases. The CDR3: CASSLPGQGAYEQYF. The CDR3 DNA is TGTGCCAGCTCACTCCCGGGACAGGGTGCCTACGAGCAGTACTTC.

V is TRBV10-3 and J is TRBJ1-1, with D possibly being TRBD1 (6 bases). V was shortened by 3 bases and J by 0 bases, with 14 bases between the two germline ends. CDR3 length: 16 amino acids. The germline V gene has CDR1 ENHRY and CDR2 SYGVKD. CDR3: CAISDAGAALNTEAFF. The CDR3 DNA reads as TGTGCCATCAGTGATGCGGGGGCGGCGTTGAACACTGAAGCTTTCTTT.

V usage is TRBV29-1 and J usage is TRBJ2-1, with D perhaps matching TRBD2 (5 bases). Trimming pared 2 bases from V and 4 bases from J, leaving 9 bases between. The germline V gene has CDR1 SQVTM and CDR2 ANQGSEA. This CDR3 comprises 13 residues. Here the CDR3 DNA reads TGCAGCGTTGAACCAGCGGTGTACAATGAGCAGTTCTTC. Its translation: CSVEPAVYNEQFF.

The chain employs TRBV11-3 and TRBJ2-7, with TRBD1 matching 10 bases. Germline CDR1 SGHNT, CDR2 YENEEA. The CDR3 loop spans 15 amino acids. Germline trimming cut 3 bases from V and 0 bases from J; bases unmatched to any gene: 2. The CDR3 spells CASSLGQGNSYEQYF. In DNA, the CDR3 is TGTGCCAGCAGCTTGGGACAGGGGAACTCCTACGAGCAGTACTTC.

This sequence joins TRBV6-5 and TRBJ1-3; possible D gene TRBD1, 6 bases. Trimming stripped 6 bases from V and 4 bases from J, with 13 bases between. The CDR3 is 14 residues long. In germline, CDR1 is MNHEY, CDR2 SVGAGI. The CDR3 DNA reads TGTGCCAGCAGGGGCAGGGGACAAGGAAACACCATATATTTT. Its translation is CASRGRGQGNTIYF.

Here the CDR3 reads CASSPRTSGGNTGELFF. The DNA of the CDR3 is TGTGCCAGCTCACCCAGGACTAGCGGGGGGAACACCGGGGAGCTGTTTTTT. The chain has TRBV18 and TRBJ2-2; TRBD2 aligns across 13 bases. J gave up 1 base and V 3 bases, and 2 bases lay outside the gene matches. The CDR3 extends over 17 amino acids. The germline CDR1 and CDR2 sequences are KGHSH and LQKENI.

V and J are TRBV29-1 and TRBJ1-1; TRBD1 agrees at 8 bases. After removal of 7 bases from V and 1 base from J, the junction contained 8 bases not matched to a gene. The CDR3 contains 14 residues. CDR1 and CDR2 from the germline V gene are SQVTM and ANQGSEA. The CDR3 loop reads CSGGQGNGNTEAFF. Written as DNA, the CDR3 is TGCAGCGGAGGACAGGGTAACGGGAACACTGAAGCTTTCTTT.

The chain couples TRBV11-2 to TRBJ2-2; 7 positions agree with TRBD1. V dropped 4 bases and J dropped 6; count of bases not matched to a gene: 8. This CDR3 is built from 15 residues. Germline V lookup: CDR1 SGHAT, CDR2 FQNNGV. The CDR3: CASSSWDSESGELFF. DNA of the CDR3: TGTGCCAGCAGCTCCTGGGACAGCGAATCCGGGGAGCTGTTTTTT.

J is TRBJ2-7 and V is TRBV7-9; possibly TRBD1 for D (5 bases). Germline CDR1 reads SEHNR; CDR2 reads FQNEAQ (reference sequence). The CDR3 length is 14 residues. V lost 1 base and J 2 bases, leaving 9 bases between the germline ends. The CDR3: CASSLGGVTYEQYF. DNA of the CDR3: TGTGCCAGCAGCTTAGGGGGCGTGACCTACGAGCAGTACTTC.

In DNA form, the CDR3 reads TGTGCCAGCAGTGAAGCCCGGAGGACTAATGAAAAACTGTTTTTT. Amino acids: CASSEARRTNEKLFF. The chain uses TRBV25-1 and TRBJ1-4; D uncertain. The CDR3 totals 15 residues. From germline, CDR1 is MGHDK and CDR2 SYGVNS. The V and J ends lost 2 bases and 2 bases respectively, with 9 bases between them.

The V and J genes are TRBV27 and TRBJ2-7; no definite D call. Germline CDR1 reads MNHEY; CDR2 reads SMNVEV (reference sequence). V was pared by 5 bases and J by 6 bases, with 17 bases between. The CDR3 runs to 14 residues. The CDR3: CASSLRLGGAEQYF. The CDR3 nucleotides read TGTGCCAGCAGTCTCCGTCTTGGCGGTGCCGAGCAGTACTTC.

J is TRBJ2-3 and V is TRBV6-2 or TRBV6-3; TRBD2 matches at 10 bases. The CDR3 loop spans 18 amino acids. CDR1 is MNHEY and CDR2 is SVGEGT in the germline V gene. Trimming removed 0 bases from V and 7 bases from J; junction bases left unmatched: 13. CDR3 loop: CASSYSRGTSDERHTQYF. The CDR3 DNA follows: TGTGCCAGCAGTTACTCGAGAGGGACTAGCGACGAGCGACATACGCAGTATTTT.

The CDR3 sequence is CASSTGGGGRGDTQYF. For the CDR3, the DNA is TGTGCCAGCAGCACAGGTGGGGGCGGGAGAGGTGATACGCAGTATTTT. The V gene is TRBV7-9, the J gene TRBJ2-3, with D perhaps matching TRBD2 (7 bases). V was shortened by 5 bases and J by 6 bases, with 21 bases between the two germline ends. The CDR3 contains 16 residues. The germline V gene has CDR1 SEHNR and CDR2 FQNEAQ (reference sequence).

The sample holds one count of this clone. One end of the junction does not line up with germline, which may come from a read error. This chain joins TRBV7-7 and TRBJ2-3, with TRBD2 as a possible D gene (6 bases). Per the germline V gene, CDR1 is SSHAT and CDR2 is FNYEAQ (reference sequence). The CDR3 is made up of 21 amino acids. CDR3 region: CASSSYPILPSGTPGADTQYF. The CDR3 DNA is TGTGCTAGCAGCTCTTACCCAATCCTACCCTCCGGGACCCCGGGGGCAGATACGCAGTATTTT.

The chain employs TRBV30 and TRBJ1-3; D possibly corresponds to TRBD1 (5 bases). This CDR3 region has 13 residues. V gave up 5 bases and J gave up 1 base, with 9 bases separating them. Germline CDR1 GTSNPN, CDR2 SVGIG (reference sequence). The CDR3, as DNA: TGTGCCTGGCGACAGCCGTCTGGAAACACCATATATTTT. Protein sequence: CAWRQPSGNTIYF.

This clone has just a few counts. The chain is built from TRBV5-1 and TRBJ2-7; 11 bases match TRBD2. Germline trimming cut 0 bases from V and 3 bases from J; bases unmatched to any gene: 11. Germline-derived CDR1 and CDR2 are SGHRS and YFSETQ. CDR3 size: 18 residues. CDR3 sequence (DNA): TGCGCCAGCAGCTTGGGCCTTCTAGCGGGGGGAGCGCTCTACGAGCAGTACTTC. Translation: CASSLGLLAGGALYEQYF.

The J gene is TRBJ1-6, the V gene TRBV5-1; TRBD1 aligns across 9 bases. Per germline, CDR1 SGHRS and CDR2 YFSETQ. With 3 bases clipped from V and 7 bases from J, the junction kept 5 bases outside the gene matches. The CDR3 has 15 amino acids. The CDR3 DNA reads TGCGCCAGCAGCTCACAGGGGGCTCAGAATTCACCCCTCCACTTT. Translated: CASSSQGAQNSPLHF.

The gene calls are TRBV7-2 and TRBJ1-4; D perhaps matches TRBD1 (5 bases). Looked up from germline, CDR1 is SGHTA and CDR2 is FQGNSA. The ends were cut back, 7 bases at V and 5 bases at J, with 14 bases in the middle. CDR3 length equals 14 residues. The CDR3, as DNA: TGTGCCAGCAACGACGGCAGGGCCAATGAAAAACTGTTTTTT. As protein: CASNDGRANEKLFF.

This clone showed up just once. CDR3 region: CASGAVDTYEQYF. The DNA for the CDR3 is TGTGCCAGCGGAGCGGTAGATACCTACGAGCAGTACTTC. The V gene is TRBV27, the J gene TRBJ2-7; TRBD2 might be the D (5 bases). The germline gives CDR1 MNHEY, CDR2 SMNVEV (reference sequence). Between the trimmed V and J ends, which lost 8 bases and 2 bases, there was a span of 13 bases. This CDR3 is 13 amino acids long.

This chain links TRBV10-3 with TRBJ1-2, with 9 bases identical to TRBD1. The ends lost 9 bases at V and 7 bases at J; junction bases unmatched: 6. The CDR3 is 12 residues long. Germline loops: CDR1 ENHRY, CDR2 SYGVKD. The CDR3 nucleotides read TGTGCCATTGCCGGGACAGGGTTTGGCTACACCTTC. Its translation is CAIAGTGFGYTF.

The CDR3 coding sequence is TGTGCCAGCAGCGGGGGACAGCGGTTAGGCACTGAAGCTTTCTTT. It specifies CASSGGQRLGTEAFF. The rearrangement joins TRBV6-5 to TRBJ1-1; TRBD1 matches 7 bases. Trimming removed 6 bases from V and 4 bases from J; junction bases left unmatched: 11. CDR3 size: 15 residues. Germline V CDR1 and CDR2: MNHEY, SVGAGI.

A remark on this clone: At one end the junction does not follow the germline gene, possibly because of a read error. The chain employs TRBV7-7 and TRBJ1-2, with 9 bases matching TRBD1. Germline loops: CDR1 SSHAT, CDR2 FNYEAQ (reference sequence). The CDR3 sequence is 15 residues long. This CDR3 is CASSPITGGGYGYTF. DNA for the CDR3: TGTGCTAGCAGCCCAATAACAGGGGGCGGCTATGGCTACACCTTC.